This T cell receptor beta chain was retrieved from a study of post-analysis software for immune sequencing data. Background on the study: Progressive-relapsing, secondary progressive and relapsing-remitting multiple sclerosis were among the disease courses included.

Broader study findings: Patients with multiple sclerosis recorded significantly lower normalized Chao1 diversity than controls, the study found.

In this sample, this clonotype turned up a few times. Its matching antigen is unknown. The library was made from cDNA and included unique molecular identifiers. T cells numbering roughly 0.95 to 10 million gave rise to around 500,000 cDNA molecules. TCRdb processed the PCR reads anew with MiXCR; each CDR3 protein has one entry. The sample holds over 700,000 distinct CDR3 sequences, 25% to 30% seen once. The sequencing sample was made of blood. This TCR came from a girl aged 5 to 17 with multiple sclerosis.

Written as DNA, the CDR3 is TGTGCCAGCAGCCTCGTCCCGACAACGAACACTGAAGCTTTCTTT. Translation: CASSLVPTTNTEAFF. The gene calls are TRBV7-9 and TRBJ1-1; no definite D call. This CDR3 spans 15 amino acids. The V end lost 5 bases, the J end lost 1 base, and 14 bases lay between the germline ends. Germline V gene data show CDR1 as SEHNR and CDR2 as FQNEAQ (reference sequence).